This record concerns one TCR beta chain sequence. Its cognate antigen is unknown. The donors were part of the validation cohort of over a hundred subjects. That cohort was separate from the first cohort, which comprised about 670 subjects. The data derive from a study of cytomegalovirus exposure and HLA in healthy donors. Overall study findings and caveats: A classifier reportedly called cytomegalovirus status with high sensitivity and specificity. The study put roughly 160 TCR beta chains on its list as cytomegalovirus-associated.

Repertoires were generated with immunoSEQ multiplex PCR, while TCRdb's copy carries only in-frame clones and drops some. The table has over 80,000 clones, around 84% seen once. Germline values: CDR1 KGHSH, CDR2 LQKENI. CDR3 length equals 18 residues. The ends lost 2 bases at V and 0 bases at J; junction bases unmatched: 9. The chain recombines TRBV18 with TRBJ2-1; TRBD2 aligns across 8 bases. Material: PBMCs. The clonotype originates from a man aged 18 to 29 in good health and CMV-seropositive. The CDR3 DNA is TGTGCCAGCTCACCAAAGTCTCGCGGGGGGAGCTCCTACAATGAGCAGTTCTTC. It codes for CASSPKSRGGSSYNEQFF. Full variable domain (outside the CDR3, taken from reference TRBV18 and TRBJ2-1): NAGVMQNPRHLVRRRGQEARLRCSPMKGHSHVYWYRQLPEEGLKFMVYLQKENIIDESGMPKERFSAEFPKEGPSILRIQQVVRGDSAAYFCASSPKSRGGSSYNEQFFGPGTRLTVL.